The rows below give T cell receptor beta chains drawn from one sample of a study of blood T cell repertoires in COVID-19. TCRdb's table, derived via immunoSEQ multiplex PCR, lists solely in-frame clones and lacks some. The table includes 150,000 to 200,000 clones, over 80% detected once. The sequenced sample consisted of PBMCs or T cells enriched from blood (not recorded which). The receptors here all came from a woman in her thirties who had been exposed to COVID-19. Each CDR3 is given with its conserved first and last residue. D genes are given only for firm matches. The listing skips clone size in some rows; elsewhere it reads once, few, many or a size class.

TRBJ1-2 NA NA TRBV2 CASSRDTSYGYTF TGTGCCAGCAGCCGGGACACGAGCTATGGCTACACCTTC
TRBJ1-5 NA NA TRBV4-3 CASSQDWGLGANQPQHF TGCGCCAGCAGCCAAGATTGGGGTTTAGGGGCCAATCAGCCCCAGCATTTT
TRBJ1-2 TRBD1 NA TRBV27 CASSLTTGSYGYTF TGTGCCAGCAGCCTAACGACAGGGAGCTATGGCTACACCTTC
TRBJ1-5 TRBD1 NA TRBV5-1 CASSLGTGVQHF TGCGCCAGCAGCTTGGGGACAGGGGTCCAGCATTTT
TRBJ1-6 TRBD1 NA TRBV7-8 CASSPWDRERSPLHF TGTGCCAGCAGCCCATGGGACAGGGAAAGATCACCCCTCCACTTT
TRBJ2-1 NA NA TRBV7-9 CASSSGVGQFF TGTGCCAGCAGCTCAGGGGTAGGGCAGTTCTTC
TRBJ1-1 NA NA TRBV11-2 CASSLFETEAFF TGTGCCAGCAGCCTGTTCGAGACAGAAGCTTTCTTT
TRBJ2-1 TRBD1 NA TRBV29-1 CSVLNPGQGRDEQFF TGCAGCGTTCTCAACCCGGGACAGGGGCGGGATGAGCAGTTCTTC
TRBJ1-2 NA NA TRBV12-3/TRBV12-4 CASSRGYGYTF TGTGCCAGCAGCCGAGGCTATGGCTACACCTTC
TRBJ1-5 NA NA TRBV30 CAWGTGNQPQHF TGTGCCTGGGGAACAGGGAATCAGCCCCAGCATTTT
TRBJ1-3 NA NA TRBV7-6 CASSYSGNTIYF TGTGCCAGCAGCTACTCAGGAAACACCATATATTTT
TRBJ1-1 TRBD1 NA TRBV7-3 CASSLLGQGYTEAFF TGTGCCAGCAGCTTACTGGGACAGGGGTACACTGAAGCTTTCTTT
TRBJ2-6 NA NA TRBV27 CASSPSGQSSLSGANVLTF TGTGCCAGCAGTCCGAGCGGACAGAGCTCCCTCTCTGGGGCCAACGTCCTGACTTTC
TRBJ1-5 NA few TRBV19 CASSMQVWQPQHF TGTGCCAGTAGTATGCAGGTATGGCAGCCCCAGCATTTT
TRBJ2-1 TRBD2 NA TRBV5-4 CASIPGQRGGPQEQFF TGTGCCAGCATCCCGGGCCAGCGGGGGGGCCCCCAGGAGCAGTTCTTC
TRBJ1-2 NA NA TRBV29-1 CSVERGVYGYTF TGCAGCGTTGAACGGGGGGTCTATGGCTACACCTTC
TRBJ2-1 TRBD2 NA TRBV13 CASSWLTSGDEQFF TGTGCCAGCAGCTGGCTGACTAGCGGGGATGAGCAGTTCTTC
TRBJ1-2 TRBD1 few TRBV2 CASRNYGTGNYGYTF TGTGCCAGCCGGAATTACGGGACAGGGAACTATGGCTACACCTTC
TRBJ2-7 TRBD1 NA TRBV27 CASSRLRTGSLGEQYF TGTGCCAGCAGTAGACTCCGGACAGGGAGTTTGGGAGAGCAGTACTTC
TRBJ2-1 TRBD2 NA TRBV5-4 CASSLGLAGGLNEQFF TGTGCCAGCAGCTTGGGACTAGCGGGGGGGCTCAATGAGCAGTTCTTC
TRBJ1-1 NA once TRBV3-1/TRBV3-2 CASSRTEQGPQAFF TGTGCCAGCAGCCGGACCGAACAGGGACCCCAAGCTTTCTTT
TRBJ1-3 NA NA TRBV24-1 CATSESLGSSGNTIYF TGTGCCACCAGTGAGTCCCTGGGCTCTTCTGGAAACACCATATATTTT